Sequencing of this TCR beta chain was carried out in a study of T-cell memory formation after mild COVID-19 (dated by TCRdb to the early 2020s). Context from the whole study: TCR sequence clusters from the two donors were largely donor specific. Longitudinal TCRalpha and TCRbeta repertoire sequencing tracked T-cell clones expanding and contracting after mild COVID-19 in a couple of donors. Two young, previously healthy adult volunteers made up the cohort, one male and one female. What the research found in general, with its limitations: The study covered only a couple of mild cases, and larger cohorts including severe cases with pre-infection samples were considered necessary. Whether the second-wave clones peaking on day 37 were SARS-CoV-2 specific was not confirmed. Contracting CD4+ clones turned up mainly in the CM and EM memory subsets, whereas EMRA was where CD8+ clones were enriched. Some responding clones were detected in pre-infection memory, suggesting pre-existing cross-reactive memory T cells joined the SARS-CoV-2 response. Clones contracting from day 15 to 85 had balanced CD4/CD8 phenotypes, while a second wave expanding from day 15 to 37 was biased towards CD4+.

Data came from an Illumina NovaSeq 6000. Using 5'RACE with constant-segment primers, TCRalpha and TCRbeta cDNA libraries were constructed, with sample barcodes and unique molecular identifiers added in the process. Trizol reagent was used to extract RNA from every sample. Library amplification was performed in two PCR steps, and a second sample barcode and Illumina TruSeq adapters were introduced in the second step. Libraries were sequenced on an Illumina NovaSeq with 2 x 150 bp paired-end reads. As for how the authors treated the data: The reads were demultiplexed and collapsed into UMI-guided consensus sequences using migec v1.2.7. Using mixcr v2.1.11, UMI consensuses were aligned to TRA and TRB V and J templates and then assembled into clonotypes. Expanded or contracted clonotypes were those called significant by both edgeR and NoisET, with noise models trained on biological replicates. For edgeR calls, the cutoffs were a false discovery rate-adjusted p below 0.01 and a log2 fold-change threshold of 1. As an exploratory analysis of dynamics, max-normalized trajectories of the 1000 most abundant clonotypes were examined by PCA with hierarchical clustering. Separately sequenced CD4+ and CD8+ repertoires were used to assign a CD4 or CD8 phenotype to each responding clone. The raw public reads went through TCRdb reprocessing: fastp at Q25, MiXCR clone calling, in-frame beta chains kept. Under each unique CDR3 protein, matching rows form one entry showing the most common genes and DNA. The authors' filters were not applied to this entry. The sample yields about 430,000 distinct CDR3 sequences; about 20% were counted once. The ten largest make up under 25% of the sample.

This clonotype was counted a few times. Its antigen is unknown. The record has no base qualities; no much larger clone is one base away. Trimming removed 6 bases from V and 2 bases from J, leaving 7 bases between the germline ends. The CDR3 contains 13 residues, cysteine and phenylalanine counted. Just CDR3 DNA is preserved here, 39 bases in frame from base 1. Reading the germline V gene gives CDR1 SNHLY and CDR2 FYNNEI. Ficoll-Paque density gradient centrifugation was used to isolate PBMCs. This clonotype was sampled from a man between 18 and 35 years old who had mild COVID-19 (a few samples of this study predate the infection). The sample titles of this study are shuffled in the database, so cell type and time point are left out; the donor was told from shared clones. The rearrangement combines TRBV2 with TRBJ2-2, with no reliable assignment of the D segment. Sequenced: PBMCs or a T cell subset sorted from them (not recorded which). The nucleotide sequence is given as TGTGCCAGCAGCCAGTCTAACACCGGGGAGCTGTTTTTT. The translation is CASSQSNTGELFF. With the portions outside the CDR3 filled from the reference TRBV2 and TRBJ2-2 genes, the complete variable region becomes EPEVTQTPSHQVTQMGQEVILRCVPISNHLYFYWYRQILGQKVEFLVSFYNNEISEKSEIFDDQFSVERPDGSNFTLKIRSTKLEDSAMYFCASSQSNTGELFFGEGSRLTVL.